The 6 T cell receptor beta chains presented below share a single source sample, sequenced in a study of blood T cell repertoires in COVID-19. Some clones are missing from TCRdb's copy, which holds only in-frame ones; the method was immunoSEQ multiplex PCR. The repertoire holds 250,000 or so clones, with around nine tenths as singletons. The sequencing input was peripheral blood. Receptors were obtained from a woman aged 55 to 70 with acute or convalescent COVID-19.

V is TRBV6-5 and J is TRBJ2-5, with D tentatively TRBD2 (6 bases). The CDR3 is 12 residues long. Per the germline V gene, CDR1 is MNHEY and CDR2 is SVGAGI. Deletions cut 6 bases from V and 4 bases from J, with 9 bases between. DNA of the CDR3: TGTGCCAGCAGCTTCGGGAGAGAGACCCAGTACTTC. As protein: CASSFGRETQYF.

This clone appeared a few times. The CDR3 loop reads CASSPGEIAPSYEQYF. Written as DNA, the CDR3 is TGTGCCAGCAGCCCAGGGGAAATAGCGCCCTCCTACGAGCAGTACTTC. This chain links TRBV6-6 with TRBJ2-7; TRBD1 is a possible D gene (6 bases). CDR1 and CDR2 (germline): MNHNY, SVGAGI (reference sequence). The CDR3 is 16 amino acids. The V gene lost 6 bases and the J gene lost 0 bases, with 18 bases spanning the gap.

The CDR3 loop reads CASSLTGGRAPLHF. Written as DNA, the CDR3 is TGTGCCAGCAGCTTGACAGGGGGCCGGGCACCCCTCCACTTT. This sequence joins TRBV5-4 and TRBJ1-6; 9 positions agree with TRBD1. V gave up 1 base and J gave up 11 bases; unmatched junction bases: 4. CDR1 and CDR2 (germline): SGHNT, YYREEE (reference sequence). There are 14 residues in the CDR3.

V gene TRBV7-9 combines with J gene TRBJ2-5; D perhaps matches TRBD2 (6 bases). CDR3 length: 13 amino acids. V shed 0 bases and J shed 5 bases, with 7 bases lying between them. Germline lookup yields CDR1 SEHNR and CDR2 FQNEAQ (reference sequence). CDR3 nucleotides: TGTGCCAGCAGCTTAGCGCTAGCGGAGACCCAGTACTTC. Translation: CASSLALAETQYF.

This clone was picked up one time. V is TRBV3-1 (or the pseudogene TRBV3-2) and J is TRBJ1-4; possible D gene TRBD1, 5 bases. Per germline, CDR1 LGHDT and CDR2 YNNKEL (reference sequence). V was pared by 0 bases and J by 0 bases, with 11 bases between. The CDR3 is made up of 17 amino acids. The CDR3 region has the DNA TGTGCCAGCAGCCAAGATGGGGGGTTCACAACTAATGAAAAACTGTTTTTT. Protein sequence: CASSQDGGFTTNEKLFF.

The V gene is TRBV25-1, the J gene TRBJ1-4; no reliable D call. This CDR3 has 14 amino acids. Germline CDR1 MGHDK, CDR2 SYGVNS. Trimming took 3 bases from V and 7 from J, leaving 12 bases between them. This CDR3 is CASSDPGGSEKLFF. The CDR3 region has the DNA TGTGCCAGCAGTGACCCGGGAGGATCTGAAAAACTGTTTTTT.